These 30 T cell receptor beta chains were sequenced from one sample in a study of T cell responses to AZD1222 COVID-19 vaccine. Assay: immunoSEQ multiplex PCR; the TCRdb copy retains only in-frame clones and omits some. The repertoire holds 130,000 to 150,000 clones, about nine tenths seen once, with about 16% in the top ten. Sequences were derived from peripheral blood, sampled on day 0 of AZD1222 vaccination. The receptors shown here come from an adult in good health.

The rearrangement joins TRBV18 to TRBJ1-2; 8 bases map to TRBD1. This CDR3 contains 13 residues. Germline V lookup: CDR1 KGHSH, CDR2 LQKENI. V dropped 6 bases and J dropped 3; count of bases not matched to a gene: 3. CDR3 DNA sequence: TGTGCCAGCTCTCAGACAGGGGACTATGGCTACACCTTC. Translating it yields CASSQTGDYGYTF.

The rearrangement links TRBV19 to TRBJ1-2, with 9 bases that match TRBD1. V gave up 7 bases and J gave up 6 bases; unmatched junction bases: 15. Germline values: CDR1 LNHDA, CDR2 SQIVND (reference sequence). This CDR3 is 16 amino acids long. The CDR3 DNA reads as TGTGCCAGTACCCCGGGTGGGACAGGGACCCCTGATGGCTACACCTTC. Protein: CASTPGGTGTPDGYTF.

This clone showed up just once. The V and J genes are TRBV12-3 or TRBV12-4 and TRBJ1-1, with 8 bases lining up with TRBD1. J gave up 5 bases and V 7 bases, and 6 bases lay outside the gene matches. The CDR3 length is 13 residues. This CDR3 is CASTLGQDTEAFF. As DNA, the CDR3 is TGTGCCAGCACCCTGGGACAGGATACTGAAGCTTTCTTT.

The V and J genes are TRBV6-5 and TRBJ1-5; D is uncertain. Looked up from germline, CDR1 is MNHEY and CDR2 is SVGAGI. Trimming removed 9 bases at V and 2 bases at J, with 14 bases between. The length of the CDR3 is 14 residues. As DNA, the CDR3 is TGTGCCAGTTCGAAAGGGCGAGGCAATCAGCCCCAGCATTTT. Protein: CASSKGRGNQPQHF.

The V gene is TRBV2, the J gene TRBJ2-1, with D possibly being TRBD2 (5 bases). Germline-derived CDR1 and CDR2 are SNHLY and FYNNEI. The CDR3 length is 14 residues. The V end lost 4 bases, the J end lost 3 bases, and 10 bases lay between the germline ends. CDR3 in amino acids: CASSGQRIYNEQFF. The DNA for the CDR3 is TGTGCCAGCAGTGGCCAGCGGATCTACAATGAGCAGTTCTTC.

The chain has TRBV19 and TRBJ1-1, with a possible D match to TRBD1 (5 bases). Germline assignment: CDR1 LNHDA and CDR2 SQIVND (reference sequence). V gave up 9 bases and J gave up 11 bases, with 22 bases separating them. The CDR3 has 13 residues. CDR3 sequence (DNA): TGTGCCAGCGCCGTTTGGGGGACCGGTTGGGCTTTCTTT. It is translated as CASAVWGTGWAFF.

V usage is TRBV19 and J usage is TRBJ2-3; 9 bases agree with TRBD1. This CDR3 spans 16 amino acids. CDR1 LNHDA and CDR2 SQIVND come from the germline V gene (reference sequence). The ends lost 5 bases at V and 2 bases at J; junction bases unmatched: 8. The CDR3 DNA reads TGTGCCAGTAGTGAAGGACAGGGGAGGGACACAGATACGCAGTATTTT. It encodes CASSEGQGRDTDTQYF. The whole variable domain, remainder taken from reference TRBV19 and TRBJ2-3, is DGGITQSPKYLFRKEGQNVTLSCEQNLNHDAMYWYRQDPGQGLRLIYYSQIVNDFQKGDIAEGYSVSREKKESFPLTVTSAQKNPTAFYLCASSEGQGRDTDTQYFGPGTRLTVL.

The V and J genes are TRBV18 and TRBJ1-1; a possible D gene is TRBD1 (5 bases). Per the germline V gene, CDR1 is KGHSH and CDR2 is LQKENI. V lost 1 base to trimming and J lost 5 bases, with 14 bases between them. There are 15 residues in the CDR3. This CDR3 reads CASSPLDQGETEAFF. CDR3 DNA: TGTGCCAGCTCACCACTCGACCAGGGTGAGACTGAAGCTTTCTTT.

The CDR3 sequence: CAWSAFGETQYF. In DNA form, the CDR3 reads TGTGCCTGGAGCGCTTTTGGAGAGACCCAGTACTTC. The V gene is TRBV30, the J gene TRBJ2-5; D not certain. V was clipped by 3 bases and J by 4 bases, with 9 bases between them. CDR3 length: 12 amino acids. Germline V gene sequence: CDR1 GTSNPN, CDR2 SVGIG (reference sequence).

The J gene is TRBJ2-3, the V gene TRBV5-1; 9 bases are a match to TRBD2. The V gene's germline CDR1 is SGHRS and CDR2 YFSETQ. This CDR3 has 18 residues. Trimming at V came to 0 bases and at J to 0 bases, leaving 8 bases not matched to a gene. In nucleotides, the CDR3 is TGCGCCAGCAGCTTGGTTCCAGCGGGGGGCCGGAGCACAGATACGCAGTATTTT. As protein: CASSLVPAGGRSTDTQYF. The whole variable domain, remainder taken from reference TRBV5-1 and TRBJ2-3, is KAGVTQTPRYLIKTRGQQVTLSCSPISGHRSVSWYQQTPGQGLQFLFEYFSETQRNKGNFPGRFSGRQFSNSRSEMNVSTLELGDSALYLCASSLVPAGGRSTDTQYFGPGTRLTVL.

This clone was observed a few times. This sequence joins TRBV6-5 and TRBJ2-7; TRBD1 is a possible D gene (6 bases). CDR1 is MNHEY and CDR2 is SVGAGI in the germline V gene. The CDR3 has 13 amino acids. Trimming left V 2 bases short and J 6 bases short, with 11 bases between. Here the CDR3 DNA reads TGTGCCAGCAGTTACCCAGGGGCGTCCGAGCAGTACTTC. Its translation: CASSYPGASEQYF.

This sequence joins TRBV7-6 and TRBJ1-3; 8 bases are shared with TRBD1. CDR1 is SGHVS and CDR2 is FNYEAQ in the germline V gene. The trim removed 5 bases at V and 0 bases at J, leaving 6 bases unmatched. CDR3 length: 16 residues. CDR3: CASSLTGTGSGNTIYF. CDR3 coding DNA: TGTGCCAGCAGCCTGACCGGGACAGGCTCTGGAAACACCATATATTTT.

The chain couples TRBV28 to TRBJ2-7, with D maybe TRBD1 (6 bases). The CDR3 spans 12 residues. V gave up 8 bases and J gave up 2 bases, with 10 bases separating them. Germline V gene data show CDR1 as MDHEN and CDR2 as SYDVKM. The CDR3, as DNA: TGTGCCAGCTCCTCAGGGGCCTACGAGCAGTACTTC. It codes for CASSSGAYEQYF.

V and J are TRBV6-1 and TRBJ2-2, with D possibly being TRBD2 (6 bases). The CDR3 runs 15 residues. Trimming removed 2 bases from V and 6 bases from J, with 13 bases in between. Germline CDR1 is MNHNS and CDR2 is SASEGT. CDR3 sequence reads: CASSEMSGSAGELFF. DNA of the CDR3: TGTGCCAGCAGTGAAATGAGCGGGTCAGCCGGGGAGCTGTTTTTT.

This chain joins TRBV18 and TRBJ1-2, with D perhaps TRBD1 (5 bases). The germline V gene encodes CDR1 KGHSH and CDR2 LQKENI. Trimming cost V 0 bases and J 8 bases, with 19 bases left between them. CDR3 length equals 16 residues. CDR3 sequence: CASSPPQDRPIYGYTF. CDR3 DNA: TGTGCCAGCTCACCACCGCAAGACAGACCAATATACGGCTACACCTTC.

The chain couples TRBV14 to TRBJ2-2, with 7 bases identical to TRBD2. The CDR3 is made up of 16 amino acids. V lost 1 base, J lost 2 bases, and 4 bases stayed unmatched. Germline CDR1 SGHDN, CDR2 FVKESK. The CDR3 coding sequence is TGTGCCAGCAGCCAAGTGACGGGGGGAAACACCGGGGAGCTGTTTTTT. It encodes CASSQVTGGNTGELFF. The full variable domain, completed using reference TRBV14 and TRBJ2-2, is EAGVTQFPSHSVIEKGQTVTLRCDPISGHDNLYWYRRVMGKEIKFLLHFVKESKQDESGMPNNRFLAERTGGTYSTLKVQPAELEDSGVYFCASSQVTGGNTGELFFGEGSRLTVL.

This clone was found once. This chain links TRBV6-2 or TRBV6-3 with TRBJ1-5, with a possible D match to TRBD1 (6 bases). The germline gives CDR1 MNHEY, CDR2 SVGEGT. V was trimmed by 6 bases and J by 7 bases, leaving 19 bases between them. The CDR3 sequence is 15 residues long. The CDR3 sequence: CASSSGQPGHQPQHF. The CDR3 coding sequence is TGTGCCAGCAGCTCCGGACAGCCCGGCCACCAGCCCCAGCATTTT.

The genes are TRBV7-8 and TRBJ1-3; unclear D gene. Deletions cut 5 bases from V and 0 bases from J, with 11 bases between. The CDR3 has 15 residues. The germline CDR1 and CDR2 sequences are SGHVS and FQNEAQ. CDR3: CASSMTLISGNTIYF. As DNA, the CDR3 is TGTGCCAGCAGCATGACACTTATCTCTGGAAACACCATATATTTT.

CDR3 in amino acids: CASSLTPANTEAFF. The CDR3 DNA reads as TGCGCCAGCAGCTTGACTCCAGCGAACACTGAAGCTTTCTTT. V usage is TRBV5-1 and J usage is TRBJ1-1, with unresolved D. The CDR3 spans 14 residues. Trimming removed 1 base at V and 1 base at J, with 8 bases between. Germline values: CDR1 SGHRS, CDR2 YFSETQ.

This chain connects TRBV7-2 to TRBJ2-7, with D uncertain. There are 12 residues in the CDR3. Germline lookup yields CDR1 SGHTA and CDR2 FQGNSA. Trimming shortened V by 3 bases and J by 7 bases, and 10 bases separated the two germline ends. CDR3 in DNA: TGTGCCAGCAGCTTCTCCTCGGGTGAGCAGTACTTC. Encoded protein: CASSFSSGEQYF.

The CDR3 bases are TGTGCCAGCAGCTTAGGTCGGCGAAAATGGGTGGAAGCTTTCTTT. It specifies CASSLGRRKWVEAFF. The chain carries TRBV7-2 and TRBJ1-1; unclear D gene. Germline CDR1 reads SGHTA; CDR2 reads FQGNSA. The CDR3 is 15 residues long. V shed 1 base and J shed 8 bases, with 17 bases lying between them.

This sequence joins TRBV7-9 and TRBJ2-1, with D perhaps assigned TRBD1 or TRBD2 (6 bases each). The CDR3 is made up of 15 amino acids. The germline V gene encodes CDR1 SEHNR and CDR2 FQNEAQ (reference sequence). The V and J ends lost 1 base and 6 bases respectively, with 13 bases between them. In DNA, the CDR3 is TGTGCCAGCAGCTTAGTAGGGGGGTCTAGCAATGAGCAGTTCTTC. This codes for CASSLVGGSSNEQFF.

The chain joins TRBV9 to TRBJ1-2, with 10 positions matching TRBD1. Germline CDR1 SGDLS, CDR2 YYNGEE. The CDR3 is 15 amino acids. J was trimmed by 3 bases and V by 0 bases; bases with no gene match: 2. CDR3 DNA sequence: TGTGCCAGCAGCGTAGGACAGGGGGCTGACTATGGCTACACCTTC. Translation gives CASSVGQGADYGYTF.

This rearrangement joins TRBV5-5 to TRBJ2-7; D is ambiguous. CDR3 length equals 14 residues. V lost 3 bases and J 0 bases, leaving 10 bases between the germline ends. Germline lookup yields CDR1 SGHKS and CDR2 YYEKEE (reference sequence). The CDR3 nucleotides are TGTGCCAGCAGCTGGATATCGGACTCCTACGAGCAGTACTTC. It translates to CASSWISDSYEQYF. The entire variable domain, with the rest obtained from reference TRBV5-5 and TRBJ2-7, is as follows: DAGVTQSPTHLIKTRGQQVTLRCSPISGHKSVSWYQQVLGQGPQFIFQYYEKEERGRGNFPDRFSARQFPNYSSELNVNALLLGDSALYLCASSWISDSYEQYFGPGTRLTVT.

CDR3 in DNA: TGTGCCAGCAGCTCGACATGGGGATACGAGCAGTACTTC. Amino acids: CASSSTWGYEQYF. The rearrangement links TRBV7-2 to TRBJ2-7; D is unclear. Germline V CDR1 and CDR2: SGHTA, FQGNSA. Deletions cut 4 bases from V and 4 bases from J, with 11 bases between. The CDR3 contains 13 residues. The entire variable domain, with the rest obtained from reference TRBV7-2 and TRBJ2-7, is as follows: GAGVSQSPSNKVTEKGKDVELRCDPISGHTALYWYRQSLGQGLEFLIYFQGNSAPDKSGLPSDRFSAERTGGSVSTLTIQRTQQEDSAVYLCASSSTWGYEQYFGPGTRLTVT.

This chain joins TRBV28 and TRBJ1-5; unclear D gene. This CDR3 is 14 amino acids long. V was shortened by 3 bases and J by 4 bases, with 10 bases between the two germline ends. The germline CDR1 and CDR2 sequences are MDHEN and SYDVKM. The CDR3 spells CASSLSSENQPQHF. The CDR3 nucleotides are TGTGCCAGCAGTTTGTCTTCGGAAAATCAGCCCCAGCATTTT.

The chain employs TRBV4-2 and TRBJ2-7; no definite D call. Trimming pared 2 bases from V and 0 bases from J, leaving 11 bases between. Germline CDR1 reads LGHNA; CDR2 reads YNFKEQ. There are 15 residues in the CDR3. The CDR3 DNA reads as TGTGCCAGCAGCCAATCGGATGGTGCCTCCTACGAGCAGTACTTC. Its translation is CASSQSDGASYEQYF.

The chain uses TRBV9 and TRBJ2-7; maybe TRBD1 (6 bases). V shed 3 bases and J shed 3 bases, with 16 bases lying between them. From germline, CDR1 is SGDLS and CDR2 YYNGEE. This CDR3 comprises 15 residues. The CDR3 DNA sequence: TGTGCCAGCAGCGCCACAGGGAACCCGAGCTACGAGCAGTACTTC. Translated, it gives CASSATGNPSYEQYF.

The CDR3 sequence is CASSLAGYEQFF. CDR3 coding DNA: TGTGCCAGCAGTTTAGCGGGGTATGAGCAGTTCTTC. The chain combines TRBV6-2 or TRBV6-3 with TRBJ2-1, with 8 positions matching TRBD2. The CDR3 is 12 residues long. The germline V gene encodes CDR1 MNHEY and CDR2 SVGEGT. Trimming took 4 bases from V and 8 from J; bases not matched to a gene: 1.

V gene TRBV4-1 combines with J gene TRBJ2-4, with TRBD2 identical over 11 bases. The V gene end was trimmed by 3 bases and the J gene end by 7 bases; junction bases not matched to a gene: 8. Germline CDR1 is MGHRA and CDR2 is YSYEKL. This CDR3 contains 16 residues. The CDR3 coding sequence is TGCGCCAGCAGCCACGATACTAGCGGGGGTTATAACATTCAGTACTTC. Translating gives CASSHDTSGGYNIQYF.